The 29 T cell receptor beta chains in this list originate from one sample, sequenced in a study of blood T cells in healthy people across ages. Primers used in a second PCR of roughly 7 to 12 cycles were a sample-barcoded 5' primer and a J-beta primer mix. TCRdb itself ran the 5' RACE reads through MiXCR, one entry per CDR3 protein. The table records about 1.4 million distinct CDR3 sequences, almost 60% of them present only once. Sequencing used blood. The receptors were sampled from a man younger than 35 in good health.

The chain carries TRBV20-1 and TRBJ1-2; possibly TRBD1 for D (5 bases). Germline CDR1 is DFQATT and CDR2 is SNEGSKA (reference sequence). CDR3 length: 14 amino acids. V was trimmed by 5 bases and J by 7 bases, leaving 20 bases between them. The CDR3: CSARKTATIGGYTF. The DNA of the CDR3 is TGCAGTGCTCGAAAGACAGCTACAATCGGTGGCTACACCTTC.

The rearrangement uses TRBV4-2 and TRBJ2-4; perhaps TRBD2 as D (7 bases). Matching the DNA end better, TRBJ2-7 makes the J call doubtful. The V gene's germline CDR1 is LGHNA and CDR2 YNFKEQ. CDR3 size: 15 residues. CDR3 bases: TGTGCCAGCAGCCCTTTGGGGGGGCCGATCCACGAGCAGTACTTC. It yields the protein CASSPLGGPIHEQYF.

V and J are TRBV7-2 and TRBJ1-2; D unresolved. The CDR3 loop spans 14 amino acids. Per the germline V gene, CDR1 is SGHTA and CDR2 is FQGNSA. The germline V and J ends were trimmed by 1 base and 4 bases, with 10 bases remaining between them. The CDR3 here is CASSLDGPAYGYTF. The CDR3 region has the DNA TGTGCCAGCAGCTTAGACGGTCCTGCCTATGGCTACACCTTC.

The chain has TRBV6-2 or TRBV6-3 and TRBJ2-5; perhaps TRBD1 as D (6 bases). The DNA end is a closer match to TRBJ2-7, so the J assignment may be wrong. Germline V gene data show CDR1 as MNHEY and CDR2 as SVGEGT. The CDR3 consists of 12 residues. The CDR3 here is CATTTGNYEQYF. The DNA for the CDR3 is TGTGCCACCACAACAGGGAACTACGAGCAGTACTTC.

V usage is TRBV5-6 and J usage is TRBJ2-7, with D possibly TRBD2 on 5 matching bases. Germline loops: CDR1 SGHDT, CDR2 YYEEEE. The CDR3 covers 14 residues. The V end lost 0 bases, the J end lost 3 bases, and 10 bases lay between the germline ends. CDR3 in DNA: TGTGCCAGCAGCTTGGCTAGCAGTTACTACGAGCAGTACTTC. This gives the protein CASSLASSYYEQYF.

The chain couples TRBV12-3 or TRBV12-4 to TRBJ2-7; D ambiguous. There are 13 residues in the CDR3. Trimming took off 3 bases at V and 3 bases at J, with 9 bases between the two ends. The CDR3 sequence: CASSLGFLYEQYF. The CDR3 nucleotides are TGTGCCAGCAGTTTGGGCTTCCTCTACGAGCAGTACTTC.

CDR3 in amino acids: CASSPPDRGHNSPLHF. The CDR3 DNA sequence: TGTGCCAGCTCACCACCCGACAGGGGTCATAATTCACCCCTCCACTTT. The V gene is TRBV18, the J gene TRBJ1-6; 8 nucleotides line up with TRBD1. This CDR3 contains 16 residues. CDR1 KGHSH and CDR2 LQKENI come from the germline V gene. Trimming cost V 0 bases and J 5 bases; bases outside gene matches: 3.

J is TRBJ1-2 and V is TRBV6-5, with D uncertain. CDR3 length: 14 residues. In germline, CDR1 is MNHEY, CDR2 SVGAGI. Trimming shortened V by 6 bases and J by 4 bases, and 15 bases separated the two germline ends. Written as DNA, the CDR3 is TGTGCCAGCAGCCTTAAGACGGGTATCTATGGCTACACCTTC. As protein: CASSLKTGIYGYTF.

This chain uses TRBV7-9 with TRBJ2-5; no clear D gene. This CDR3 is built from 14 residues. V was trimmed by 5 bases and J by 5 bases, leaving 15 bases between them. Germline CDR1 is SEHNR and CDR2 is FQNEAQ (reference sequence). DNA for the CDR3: TGTGCCAGCAGCGGACCCGGGCAGACGGAGACCCAGTACTTC. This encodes CASSGPGQTETQYF.

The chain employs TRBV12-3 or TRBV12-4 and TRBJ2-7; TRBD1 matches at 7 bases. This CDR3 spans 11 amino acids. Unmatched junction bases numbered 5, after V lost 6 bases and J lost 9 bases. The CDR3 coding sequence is TGTGCCAGCAGCTTACAGGGGCGGCAGTACTTC. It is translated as CASSLQGRQYF.

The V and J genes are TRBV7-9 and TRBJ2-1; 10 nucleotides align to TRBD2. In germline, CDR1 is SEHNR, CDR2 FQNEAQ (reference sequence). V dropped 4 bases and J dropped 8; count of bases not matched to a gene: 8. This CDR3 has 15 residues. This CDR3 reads CASSSLAGGVHEQFF. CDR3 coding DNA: TGTGCCAGCAGCTCCTTAGCGGGGGGCGTCCATGAGCAGTTCTTC.

CDR3 residues: CASSKTGLQNTEAFF. The CDR3 coding sequence is TGTGCCAGCAGTAAAACGGGACTCCAGAACACTGAAGCTTTCTTT. V gene TRBV12-3 or TRBV12-4 combines with J gene TRBJ1-1, with D maybe TRBD1 (5 bases). The CDR3 has 15 residues. Trimming removed 5 bases from V and 1 base from J, with 14 bases in between.

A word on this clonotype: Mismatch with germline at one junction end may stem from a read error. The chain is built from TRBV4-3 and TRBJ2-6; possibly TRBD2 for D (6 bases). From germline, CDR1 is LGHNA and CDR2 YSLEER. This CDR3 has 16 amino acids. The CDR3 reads CASSQAQGTGADVLTF. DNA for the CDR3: TGCGCCAGCAGCCAAGCCCAAGGGACTGGGGCCGACGTCCTGACTTTC.

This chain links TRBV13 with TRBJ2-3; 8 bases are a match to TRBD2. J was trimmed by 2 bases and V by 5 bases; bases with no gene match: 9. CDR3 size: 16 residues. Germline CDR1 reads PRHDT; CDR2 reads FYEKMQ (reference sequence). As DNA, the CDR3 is TGTGCCAGCAGCCCCGGGGTAGCGGGGAACACAGATACGCAGTATTTT. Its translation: CASSPGVAGNTDTQYF.

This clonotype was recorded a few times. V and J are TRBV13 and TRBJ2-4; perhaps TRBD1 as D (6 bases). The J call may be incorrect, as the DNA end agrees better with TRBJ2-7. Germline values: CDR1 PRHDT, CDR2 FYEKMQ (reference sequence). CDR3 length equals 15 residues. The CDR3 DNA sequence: TGTGCCAGCAGCTTAACCCACAGGGTGGTCTACGAGCAGTACTTC. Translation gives CASSLTHRVVYEQYF.

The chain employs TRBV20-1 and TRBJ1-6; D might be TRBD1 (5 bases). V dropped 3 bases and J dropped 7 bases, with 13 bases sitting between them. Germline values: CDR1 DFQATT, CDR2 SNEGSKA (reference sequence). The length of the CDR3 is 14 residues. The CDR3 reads CSASQGTANSPLHF. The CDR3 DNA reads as TGCAGTGCTAGCCAGGGAACAGCCAATTCACCCCTCCACTTT.

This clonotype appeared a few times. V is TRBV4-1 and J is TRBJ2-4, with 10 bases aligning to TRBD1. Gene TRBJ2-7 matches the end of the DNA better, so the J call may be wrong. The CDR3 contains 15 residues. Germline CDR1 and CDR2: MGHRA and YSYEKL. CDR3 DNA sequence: TGCGCCAGCAGCCAATCAGGGACAGGGGACCACGAGCAGTACTTC. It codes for CASSQSGTGDHEQYF.

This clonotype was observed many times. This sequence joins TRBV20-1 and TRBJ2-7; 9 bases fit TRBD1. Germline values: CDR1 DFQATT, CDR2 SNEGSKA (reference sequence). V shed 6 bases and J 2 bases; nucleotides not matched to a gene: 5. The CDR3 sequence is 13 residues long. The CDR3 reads CSARDRATYEQYF. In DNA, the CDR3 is TGCAGTGCGAGGGACAGGGCAACCTACGAGCAGTACTTC.

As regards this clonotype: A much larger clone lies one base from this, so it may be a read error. The CDR3 protein is CASSHGRAGGNEQFF. The CDR3 DNA reads TGTGCCAGCAGCCACGGACGAGCGGGAGGGAATGAGCAGTTCTTC. The chain employs TRBV7-2 and TRBJ2-1; TRBD2 matches 10 bases. V shed 5 bases, J shed 7 bases, and the junction held 8 bases outside the gene matches. Germline loops: CDR1 SGHTA, CDR2 FQGNSA. This CDR3 spans 15 amino acids.

The CDR3 DNA follows: TGCGCCAGCAGCCCGGACAGGGGGACCCAAGAGACCCAGTACTTC. The encoded protein is CASSPDRGTQETQYF. The chain has TRBV4-1 and TRBJ2-5, with 10 bases identical to TRBD1. The CDR3 consists of 15 residues. The V segment lost 4 bases and the J segment 1 base; nucleotides outside the gene matches: 3. Germline V gene data show CDR1 as MGHRA and CDR2 as YSYEKL.

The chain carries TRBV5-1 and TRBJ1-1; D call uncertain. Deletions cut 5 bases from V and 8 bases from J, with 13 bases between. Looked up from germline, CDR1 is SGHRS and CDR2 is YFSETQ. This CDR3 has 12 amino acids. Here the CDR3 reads CASSFSGKEAFF. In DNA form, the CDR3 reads TGCGCCAGCAGTTTCTCCGGGAAAGAAGCTTTCTTT. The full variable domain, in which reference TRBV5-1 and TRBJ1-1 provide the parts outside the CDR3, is KAGVTQTPRYLIKTRGQQVTLSCSPISGHRSVSWYQQTPGQGLQFLFEYFSETQRNKGNFPGRFSGRQFSNSRSEMNVSTLELGDSALYLCASSFSGKEAFFGQGTRLTVV.

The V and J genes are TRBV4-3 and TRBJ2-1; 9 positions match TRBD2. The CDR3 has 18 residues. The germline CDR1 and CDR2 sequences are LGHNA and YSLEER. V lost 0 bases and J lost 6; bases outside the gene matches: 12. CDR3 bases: TGCGCCAGCAGCCAAGATCACATAGGCGGGGGGGTCTTCAATGAGCAGTTCTTC. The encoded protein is CASSQDHIGGGVFNEQFF.

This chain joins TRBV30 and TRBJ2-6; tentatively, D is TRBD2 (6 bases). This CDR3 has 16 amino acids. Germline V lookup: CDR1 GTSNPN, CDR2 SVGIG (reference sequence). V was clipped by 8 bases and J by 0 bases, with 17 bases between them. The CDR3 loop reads CAGGPAGISGANVLTF. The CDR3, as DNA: TGTGCCGGAGGGCCGGCGGGGATCTCTGGGGCCAACGTCCTGACTTTC.

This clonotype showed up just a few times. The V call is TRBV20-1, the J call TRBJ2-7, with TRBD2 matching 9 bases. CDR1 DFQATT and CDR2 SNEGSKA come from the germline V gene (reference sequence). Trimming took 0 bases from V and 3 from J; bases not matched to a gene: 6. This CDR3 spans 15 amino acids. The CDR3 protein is CSARDPLAGHYEQYF. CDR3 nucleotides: TGCAGTGCTAGAGATCCGCTAGCGGGACACTACGAGCAGTACTTC.

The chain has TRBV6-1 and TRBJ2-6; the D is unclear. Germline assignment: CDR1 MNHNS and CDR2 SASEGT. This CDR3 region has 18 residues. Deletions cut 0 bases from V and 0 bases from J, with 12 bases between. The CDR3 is CASSEALAPASGANVLTF. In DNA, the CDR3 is TGTGCCAGCAGTGAAGCTTTAGCCCCGGCCTCTGGGGCCAACGTCCTGACTTTC.

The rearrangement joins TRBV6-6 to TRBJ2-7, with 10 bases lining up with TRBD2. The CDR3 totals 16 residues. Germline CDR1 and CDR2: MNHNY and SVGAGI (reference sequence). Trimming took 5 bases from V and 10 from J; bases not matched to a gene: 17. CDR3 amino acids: CASSPRGWASGGEQYF. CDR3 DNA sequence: TGTGCCAGCAGTCCCAGGGGGTGGGCTAGCGGGGGAGAACAGTACTTC.

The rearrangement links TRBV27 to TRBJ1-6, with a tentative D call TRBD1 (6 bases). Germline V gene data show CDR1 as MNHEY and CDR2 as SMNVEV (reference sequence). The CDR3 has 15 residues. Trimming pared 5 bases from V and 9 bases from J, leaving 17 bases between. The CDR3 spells CASSLTGYLSSPLHF. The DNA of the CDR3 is TGTGCCAGCAGTCTCACAGGGTACCTTTCTTCACCCCTCCACTTT.

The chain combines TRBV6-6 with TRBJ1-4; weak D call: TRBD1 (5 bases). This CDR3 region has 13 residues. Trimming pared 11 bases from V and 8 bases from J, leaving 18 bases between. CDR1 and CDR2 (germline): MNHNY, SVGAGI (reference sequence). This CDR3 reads CAGTGREGEKLFF. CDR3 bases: TGTGCCGGGACTGGCAGGGAGGGGGAAAAACTGTTTTTT.

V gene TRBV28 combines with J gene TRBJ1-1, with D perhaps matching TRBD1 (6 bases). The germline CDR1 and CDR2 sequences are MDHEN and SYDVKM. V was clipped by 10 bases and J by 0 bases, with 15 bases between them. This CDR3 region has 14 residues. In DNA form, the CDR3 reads TGTGCCACCCTGGGGGGGACACTGAACACTGAAGCTTTCTTT. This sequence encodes CATLGGTLNTEAFF.